These 20 T cell receptor beta chains share one sample of origin, sequenced in a study of CD8 T cells in Susac syndrome. An amount of RNA that ranged from about 0.45 to 1 ug was reverse transcribed with random hexamers. Via MiXCR, TCRdb re-called the immunoSEQ multiplex PCR reads, giving one row per CDR3 protein. The sample shows some 300,000 distinct CDR3 sequences, around 89% of them seen only once. Sequencing was done on a sample of CD8+ T cells from PBMCs. The origin of the receptors is a human donor with multiple sclerosis.

The chain uses TRBV12-3 or TRBV12-4 and TRBJ1-1, with 7 bases lining up with TRBD1. CDR3 size: 14 residues. The trim removed 7 bases at V and 0 bases at J, leaving 5 bases unmatched. The DNA of the CDR3 is TGTGCCAGCAATCCGACAGGGATGAACACTGAAGCTTTCTTT. It yields the protein CASNPTGMNTEAFF.

CDR3 sequence reads: CASSYYLPSGEGVYEQYF. The CDR3 region has the DNA TGTGCCAGCAGTTACTATTTGCCGAGCGGAGAGGGTGTCTACGAGCAGTACTTC. J is TRBJ2-7 and V is TRBV6-5, with D possibly TRBD2 on 5 matching bases. Trimming removed 1 base from V and 3 bases from J, with 22 bases in between. The germline V gene encodes CDR1 MNHEY and CDR2 SVGAGI. The CDR3 is 18 residues long.

V usage is TRBV7-9 and J usage is TRBJ2-7, with D perhaps given as TRBD1 or TRBD2 (5 bases each). The CDR3 is made up of 18 amino acids. Trimming removed 4 bases from V and 0 bases from J, with 22 bases in between. CDR1 and CDR2 (germline): SEHNR, FQNEAQ (reference sequence). CDR3 sequence reads: CASSSHLPGTSTSYEQYF. DNA for the CDR3: TGTGCCAGCAGCTCTCACCTTCCAGGGACCTCGACCTCCTACGAGCAGTACTTC. The complete variable domain, with remaining parts taken from reference TRBV7-9 and TRBJ2-7, reads DTGVSQNPRHKITKRGQNVTFRCDPISEHNRLYWYRQTLGQGPEFLTYFQNEAQLEKSRLLSDRFSAERPKGSFSTLEIQRTEQGDSAMYLCASSSHLPGTSTSYEQYFGPGTRLTVT.

V and J are TRBV4-2 and TRBJ2-7; a weak D match, TRBD2 (6 bases). The V gene lost 0 bases and the J gene lost 2 bases, with 14 bases spanning the gap. The germline gives CDR1 LGHNA, CDR2 YNFKEQ. The length of the CDR3 is 16 residues. The CDR3 bases are TGTGCCAGCAGCCAAGAAGTTGCGGGGCCGACCTACGAGCAGTACTTC. As protein: CASSQEVAGPTYEQYF.

The V gene is TRBV4-2, the J gene TRBJ2-7, with D perhaps TRBD1 (6 bases). V was pared by 0 bases and J by 1 base, with 19 bases between. Germline CDR1 is LGHNA and CDR2 is YNFKEQ. This CDR3 is 18 amino acids long. CDR3 sequence reads: CASSQEGQSGELSYEQYF. DNA for the CDR3: TGTGCCAGCAGCCAAGAAGGACAGTCAGGAGAGTTATCCTACGAGCAGTACTTC.

This chain links TRBV4-2 with TRBJ2-3, with 8 bases that match TRBD2. This CDR3 contains 17 residues. Germline V gene lookup returns CDR1 LGHNA and CDR2 YNFKEQ. CDR3 sequence: CASSQESSGGPTDTQYF. CDR3 nucleotide sequence: TGTGCTTCCTCCCAAGAGTCCAGCGGGGGTCCCACAGATACGCAGTATTTT.

The chain is built from TRBV12-3 or TRBV12-4 and TRBJ1-5; D gene unclear. The CDR3 has 12 residues. The V and J ends lost 6 bases and 4 bases respectively, with 7 bases between them. As DNA, the CDR3 is TGTGCCAGCAGCCTCATAAATCAGCCCCAGCATTTT. It translates to CASSLINQPQHF.

This rearrangement joins TRBV25-1 to TRBJ2-7; D is possibly TRBD1 or TRBD2 (5 bases each). V lost 9 bases and J lost 2, with 23 bases in between. CDR3 length: 16 amino acids. CDR1 MGHDK and CDR2 SYGVNS come from the germline V gene. This chain's CDR3 is CARQRGFLIQTYEQYF. The CDR3 nucleotides read TGTGCCAGACAGAGGGGTTTCCTGATACAGACCTACGAGCAGTACTTC.

J is TRBJ2-1 and V is TRBV27; the D call may be TRBD1 or TRBD2 (6 bases each). The CDR3 is 17 residues long. Germline V gene sequence: CDR1 MNHEY, CDR2 SMNVEV (reference sequence). Trimming removed 6 bases from V and 4 bases from J, with 22 bases in between. This chain's CDR3 is CASSLASGGGAYNEQFF. CDR3 bases: TGTGCCAGCAGCCTTGCCTCCGGGGGCGGGGCGTACAATGAGCAGTTCTTC.

The chain uses TRBV29-1 and TRBJ2-2; 10 bases agree with TRBD2. V dropped 0 bases and J dropped 4; count of bases not matched to a gene: 2. Germline CDR1 and CDR2: SQVTM and ANQGSEA. The CDR3 contains 15 residues. CDR3 coding DNA: TGCAGCGTTGAAGAACTAGCGGGAAGCACCGGGGAGCTGTTTTTT. Encoded protein: CSVEELAGSTGELFF.

About this clonotype: No conserved phenylalanine or tryptophan is present at the end of the CDR3, so a read error is the likely explanation. The V and J genes are TRBV4-2 and TRBJ2-3; 7 nucleotides match TRBD2. Germline assignment: CDR1 LGHNA and CDR2 YNFKEQ. The CDR3 has 16 amino acids. Losses at the gene ends were 1 base for V and 2 bases for J; bases not matched to a gene: 6. In DNA, the CDR3 is TGTGCCAGCAGCCAAGGTGCAGCGGGATACACAGATACGCAGTATCTT. It translates to CASSQGAAGYTDTQYL.

The chain couples TRBV2 to TRBJ2-1; TRBD2 matches 8 bases. The CDR3 loop spans 15 amino acids. Germline CDR1 SNHLY, CDR2 FYNNEI. V lost 6 bases and J lost 5; bases outside the gene matches: 9. The CDR3 here is CASSSGLVTNNEQFF. In DNA, the CDR3 is TGTGCCAGCAGCTCGGGACTAGTTACGAACAATGAGCAGTTCTTC.

The V and J genes are TRBV7-3 and TRBJ2-3, with D unresolved. The V and J ends lost 5 bases and 4 bases respectively, with 10 bases between them. The CDR3 runs 13 residues. Germline V gene lookup returns CDR1 SGHTA and CDR2 FQGTGA. The CDR3 coding sequence is TGTGCCAGCAGCCCCTCGCAGGCAGATACGCAGTATTTT. Translated: CASSPSQADTQYF.

The rearrangement links TRBV7-9 to TRBJ2-5, with D tentatively TRBD1 (5 bases). Germline V CDR1 and CDR2: SEHNR, FQNEAQ (reference sequence). V was cut by 4 bases and J by 0 bases, with 12 bases left in between. The CDR3 runs to 15 residues. The CDR3 coding sequence is TGTGCCAGCAGCTCCTGGACAAACCACCAAGAGACCCAGTACTTC. Translating it yields CASSSWTNHQETQYF.

This chain connects TRBV5-1 to TRBJ1-5; no reliable D call. The CDR3 runs to 13 residues. Germline V gene sequence: CDR1 SGHRS, CDR2 YFSETQ. V was clipped by 4 bases and J by 7 bases, with 12 bases between them. This CDR3 reads CASSLGSEQPQHF. For the CDR3, the DNA is TGCGCCAGCAGCCTGGGATCCGAGCAGCCCCAGCATTTT. Together with reference TRBV5-1 and TRBJ1-5, the CDR3 gives the full variable domain: KAGVTQTPRYLIKTRGQQVTLSCSPISGHRSVSWYQQTPGQGLQFLFEYFSETQRNKGNFPGRFSGRQFSNSRSEMNVSTLELGDSALYLCASSLGSEQPQHFGDGTRLSIL.

This rearrangement joins TRBV30 to TRBJ2-5; possible D gene TRBD2, 6 bases. Trimming took off 8 bases at V and 0 bases at J, with 13 bases between the two ends. This CDR3 has 13 amino acids. Germline values: CDR1 GTSNPN, CDR2 SVGIG (reference sequence). The CDR3 DNA follows: TGTGCCACCCTGTGGGGGGACCAAGAGACCCAGTACTTC. Its translation: CATLWGDQETQYF.

This chain connects TRBV18 to TRBJ2-7, with 11 bases fitting TRBD1. The V gene end was trimmed by 3 bases and the J gene end by 2 bases; junction bases not matched to a gene: 3. Germline CDR1 and CDR2: KGHSH and LQKENI. The CDR3 totals 15 residues. The CDR3 spells CASSPTDRGPYEQYF. As DNA, the CDR3 is TGTGCCAGCTCACCTACGGACAGGGGGCCCTACGAGCAGTACTTC.

J is TRBJ1-1 and V is TRBV5-6; D perhaps matches TRBD1 (5 bases). In germline, CDR1 is SGHDT, CDR2 YYEEEE. This CDR3 contains 13 residues. The germline V and J ends were trimmed by 4 bases and 1 base, with 8 bases remaining between them. The CDR3 reads CASSRDQNTEAFF. The CDR3 DNA sequence: TGTGCCAGCAGCAGGGACCAGAACACTGAAGCTTTCTTT.

The chain combines TRBV24-1 with TRBJ2-3, with 9 bases identical to TRBD2. This CDR3 has 14 amino acids. V lost 0 bases and J lost 9; bases outside the gene matches: 3. Germline V lookup: CDR1 KGHDR, CDR2 SFDVKD. CDR3 in amino acids: CATSDLAGLATQYF. The CDR3 nucleotides are TGTGCCACCAGTGATTTGGCGGGACTAGCAACGCAGTATTTT.

The chain employs TRBV15 and TRBJ2-7; unclear D gene. This CDR3 has 13 residues. V was clipped by 7 bases and J by 6 bases, with 16 bases between them. CDR1 is LNHNV and CDR2 is YYDKDF in the germline V gene (reference sequence). This CDR3 reads CATTSGIGIEQYF. CDR3 DNA sequence: TGTGCCACCACCTCCGGTATAGGGATCGAGCAGTACTTC.